This T cell receptor (beta chain) was observed in a study of PD-1 blockade in classical Hodgkin lymphoma. Study context: Patients were treated with nivolumab at 3 mg/kg, and this was given intravenously every 2 weeks. Study-wide points: Complete responders' diversity at baseline resembled that of newly diagnosed patients. By C4D1, diversity of CD4+ TCRs had risen significantly, whereas that of CD8+ TCRs had not.

Method: immunoSEQ multiplex PCR; TCRdb's copy keeps in-frame clones and lacks some. The sample lists about 94,000 clones; 85% to 95% were seen once. Time point specified: cycle 4 day 1 (C4D1), after less than 7 weeks of nivolumab. Each of the patients experienced relapse following autologous stem cell transplantation, and their brentuximab vedotin exposure differed. Complete response, partial response or progressive disease was recorded as best response. A note on this clone: Its antigen is currently unknown.

V trimming: 0 bases; J trimming: 4 bases; junction bases outside the gene matches: 1. CDR1 and CDR2 from the germline V gene are SGHDT and YYEEEE. The CDR3 is 13 residues long. This chain uses TRBV5-6 with TRBJ2-7, with TRBD2 matching 7 bases. This TCR was recovered from a human donor with classical Hodgkin lymphoma. The material was peripheral blood mononuclear cells (PBMCs), obtained before the fourth cycle of nivolumab. The CDR3 DNA is TGTGCCAGCAGCTTGGGCGGGGGATACGAGCAGTACTTC. Translation: CASSLGGGYEQYF.